This T cell receptor (beta chain) was sequenced for a study of T cells after yellow fever vaccination. Each CDR3 protein gets one entry after TCRdb re-called the 5' RACE reads with MiXCR. This repertoire shows 450,000 to 650,000 distinct CDR3 sequences, approximately 13% found once; its top ten account for around 15%. In germline, CDR1 is LNHDA, CDR2 SQIVND (reference sequence). The CDR3 length is 12 residues. Trimming cost V 9 bases and J 3 bases; bases outside gene matches: 4. For this clonotype: Its matching antigen is unknown.

The study, taken as a whole, reports: Detected again after the booster were most primary-vaccination clones, at roughly 95% CD4 and 88% CD8. It was the secondary response that reached its peak faster, day 5 versus 15, but it was weaker.

This rearrangement joins TRBV19 to TRBJ2-5, with 7 bases aligning to TRBD1. The material sequenced was PBMCs, taken on the day of the yellow fever booster vaccination. The receptor was derived from a man aged 25 to 45 who received the YFV17D yellow fever vaccine. The CDR3 region has the DNA TGTGCCAGCGCGACAGGGAAAGAGACCCAGTACTTC. Its protein product is CASATGKETQYF.